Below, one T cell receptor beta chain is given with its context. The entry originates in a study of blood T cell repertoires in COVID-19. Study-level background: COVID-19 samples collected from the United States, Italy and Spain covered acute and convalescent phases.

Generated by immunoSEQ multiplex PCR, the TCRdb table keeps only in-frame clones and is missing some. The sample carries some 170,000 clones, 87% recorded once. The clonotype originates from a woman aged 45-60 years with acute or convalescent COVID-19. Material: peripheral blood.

The DNA for the CDR3 is TGTGCCAGCAGGTCAGGGGATCGCGAGCAGTACTTC. It encodes CASRSGDREQYF. V is TRBV6-5 and J is TRBJ2-7; perhaps TRBD1 as D (6 bases). Germline loops: CDR1 MNHEY, CDR2 SVGAGI. The CDR3 contains 12 residues. Trimming stripped 6 bases from V and 6 bases from J, with 12 bases between.